Following are 9 T cell receptor beta chains from one sample sequenced in a study of cytomegalovirus exposure and HLA in healthy donors. PCR involved 60 Vbeta and 13 Jbeta primers. Generated by immunoSEQ multiplex PCR, the TCRdb table keeps only in-frame clones and is missing some. The sample records about 83,000 clones, around 79% being singletons. Source material: PBMCs. These receptors all come from a man in his late teens or twenties in good health and CMV-seropositive.

The rearrangement joins TRBV7-6 to TRBJ2-7, with TRBD1 matching over 7 bases. Trimming removed 0 bases from V and 6 bases from J; junction bases left unmatched: 5. Germline values: CDR1 SGHVS, CDR2 FNYEAQ. The CDR3 spans 14 residues. The CDR3 DNA reads TGTGCCAGCAGCTTAGCCGTAACAGGGGTCGAGCAGTACTTC. It translates to CASSLAVTGVEQYF. Looking up the rest from reference TRBV7-6 and TRBJ2-7 gives the full variable domain: GAGVSQSPRYKVTKRGQDVALRCDPISGHVSLYWYRQALGQGPEFLTYFNYEAQQDKSGLPNDRFSAERPEGSISTLTIQRTEQRDSAMYRCASSLAVTGVEQYFGPGTRLTVT.

This clone was counted only a few times. The gene calls are TRBV6-5 and TRBJ2-1, with a weak D call TRBD1 (5 bases). This CDR3 region has 14 residues. The V end lost 6 bases, the J end lost 0 bases, and 9 bases lay between the germline ends. Looked up from germline, CDR1 is MNHEY and CDR2 is SVGAGI. CDR3 sequence: CASSPGPSYNEQFF. In DNA form, the CDR3 reads TGTGCCAGCAGCCCAGGGCCCTCCTACAATGAGCAGTTCTTC.

The rearrangement links TRBV4-2 to TRBJ2-1; TRBD2 aligns across 14 bases. The CDR3 runs 17 residues. Unmatched junction bases numbered 5, after V lost 1 base and J lost 6 bases. Germline V gene lookup returns CDR1 LGHNA and CDR2 YNFKEQ. The CDR3 here is CASSQVGLAGVLNEQFF. In DNA form, the CDR3 reads TGTGCCAGCAGCCAAGTGGGACTAGCGGGAGTTCTCAATGAGCAGTTCTTC.

This clone was observed a single time. This chain links TRBV6-5 with TRBJ2-5, with TRBD1 identical over 8 bases. The V segment lost 6 bases and the J segment 6 bases; nucleotides outside the gene matches: 3. Germline V gives CDR1 MNHEY, CDR2 SVGAGI. CDR3 length equals 12 residues. The DNA for the CDR3 is TGTGCCAGCAGCGACAGGGGAAAGACCCAGTACTTC. Translating it yields CASSDRGKTQYF.

The V call is TRBV11-2, the J call TRBJ1-2; D is uncertain. Germline CDR1 reads SGHAT; CDR2 reads FQNNGV. V lost 5 bases and J lost 4, with 8 bases in between. This CDR3 is built from 12 residues. The CDR3 DNA reads TGTGCCAGCAGCCCCGGTGGCTATGGCTACACCTTC. Translation gives CASSPGGYGYTF.

The chain employs TRBV12-5 and TRBJ2-3, with D hard to call. Germline CDR1 and CDR2: LGHNT and FRNRAP. The V and J ends lost 8 bases and 0 bases respectively, with 12 bases between them. The CDR3 length is 14 residues. Here the CDR3 reads CASNYGFSTDTQYF. As DNA, the CDR3 is TGTGCTAGTAACTACGGGTTCAGCACAGATACGCAGTATTTT.

The chain uses TRBV18 and TRBJ1-4, with TRBD1 matching over 11 bases. CDR1 KGHSH and CDR2 LQKENI come from the germline V gene. The CDR3 covers 13 residues. The junction had 4 bases not matched to a gene; V was cut back by 8 bases and J by 8 bases. The CDR3 region is CASGTGGEEKLFF. The CDR3 DNA reads TGTGCCAGCGGGACAGGGGGAGAAGAAAAACTGTTTTTT.

This clone has just a few counts. The rearrangement links TRBV6-1 to TRBJ1-1; D not resolved. Germline V CDR1 and CDR2: MNHNS, SASEGT. The CDR3 spans 11 residues. Trimming took off 6 bases at V and 11 bases at J, with 13 bases between the two ends. CDR3 DNA sequence: TGTGCCAGCAGGGGCTCCCGGTCGGCTTTCTTT. Its protein product is CASRGSRSAFF.

V is TRBV5-4 and J is TRBJ2-7; D possibly corresponds to TRBD1 (6 bases). The CDR3 extends over 13 amino acids. From germline, CDR1 is SGHNT and CDR2 YYREEE (reference sequence). V lost 4 bases, J lost 2 bases, and 10 bases lay in between. This chain's CDR3 is CASSDRDTYEQYF. As DNA, the CDR3 is TGTGCCAGCAGCGACCGGGACACCTACGAGCAGTACTTC.